Each of the 28 T cell receptor beta chains below was sequenced from the same sample in a study of tumor and adjacent non-tumor tissue in lung cancer. RNA was extracted from bulk tissue without any cell sorting. Three rounds of nested PCR, following a modified ARM-PCR protocol, produced the TCRbeta library. Each CDR3 protein gets one entry after TCRdb re-called the multiplex PCR reads with MiXCR. The sample contains approximately 140,000 distinct CDR3 sequences, approximately 64% of which appear only once. The sequencing input was lung tumor tissue. All receptors derive from a man aged 60-69 years with small cell lung cancer.

This clonotype was counted only a few times. The genes are TRBV10-1 and TRBJ2-1; a possible D gene is TRBD2 (5 bases). V lost 6 bases and J 9 bases, leaving 12 bases between the germline ends. This CDR3 is built from 12 residues. The germline V gene encodes CDR1 WNHNN and CDR2 SYGVQD (reference sequence). CDR3 region: CASSYDGLEQFF. CDR3 in DNA: TGCGCCAGCAGCTACGACGGACTTGAGCAGTTCTTC.

As concerns this clonotype: At one end, the junction sequence differs from germline, possibly due to a read error. The chain couples TRBV6-5 to TRBJ2-1, with D unclear. This CDR3 has 14 amino acids. Germline CDR1 and CDR2: MNHEY and SVGAGI. CDR3 amino acids: CANSHSSLNNEQFF. Here the CDR3 DNA reads TGTGCCAACAGTCACTCGTCCCTGAACAATGAGCAATTCTTC.

Note on this clonotype: The missing conserved phenylalanine or tryptophan at the end of this CDR3 makes a read error likely. The CDR3 spells CASRVSSRGWGYQPQHL. The CDR3, as DNA: TGTGCCAGCAGGGTCTCGTCGCGGGGCTGGGGTTATCAGCCCCAGCATCTT. J is TRBJ1-5 and V is TRBV11-1, with D perhaps matching TRBD1 (5 bases). The CDR3 consists of 17 residues. The V and J ends lost 6 bases and 5 bases respectively, with 23 bases between them. Per germline, CDR1 SGHAT and CDR2 FQDESV (reference sequence).

About this clonotype itself: This clone may be a read error of a much larger clone one base away. The CDR3 DNA sequence: TGTGCCAGCACCCCTGTGGGGGCTCGGGGTAACAATGAGGAGTTCTTC. It encodes CASTPVGARGNNEEFF. The chain uses TRBV6-1 and TRBJ2-1, with a weak D call TRBD1 (6 bases). This CDR3 is 16 amino acids long. The germline V gene encodes CDR1 MNHNS and CDR2 SASEGT.

In regard to this clonotype: A clone one base away is much larger, so this may be a read error. The J gene is TRBJ2-1, the V gene TRBV7-3; no definite D call. CDR1 and CDR2 (germline): SGHTA, FQGTGA. The CDR3 spans 13 residues. In nucleotides, the CDR3 is TGTGTCAGCAGCTCGACTGGCTCAAGTGAGCAGTTCTTC. Amino acids: CVSSSTGSSEQFF.

The genes are TRBV20-1 and TRBJ2-7, with 7 bases that match TRBD2. V was clipped by 4 bases and J by 0 bases; unmatched bases: 3. The CDR3 spans 13 residues. Germline V CDR1 and CDR2: DFQATT, SNEGSKA (reference sequence). The CDR3 here is CSAMAGDSYEQYV. The CDR3, as DNA: TGCAGTGCTATGGCGGGGGACTCCTACGAGCAGTACGTC.

About this clonotype itself: This likely comes from a read error, as the CDR3 has no conserved phenylalanine or tryptophan at its end. J is TRBJ1-2 and V is TRBV6-5, with D hard to call. Trimming cost V 8 bases and J 3 bases, with 13 bases left between them. CDR1 is MNHEY and CDR2 is SVGAGI in the germline V gene. CDR3 length equals 13 residues. The chain's CDR3 is CASGRGLYYGYTC. CDR3 DNA sequence: TGTGCCAGCGGTCGGGGTTTATACTATGGCTACACCTGC.

This clonotype was detected once. Mismatch with germline at one junction end may stem from a read error. This sequence joins TRBV11-2 and TRBJ2-1; tentative D call: TRBD2 (6 bases). In germline, CDR1 is SGHAT, CDR2 FQNNGV. The CDR3 contains 17 residues. The CDR3 DNA follows: TGTACCAGCAGCTTAGAGTTGGAGGGAGCGTCCTACGATAAGCAGTTCTTC. This codes for CTSSLELEGASYDKQFF.

This clonotype appeared a few times. This rearrangement joins TRBV5-1 to TRBJ1-3; D is unclear. The CDR3 runs 16 residues. The germline V and J ends were trimmed by 4 bases and 0 bases, with 14 bases remaining between them. Germline CDR1 is SGHRS and CDR2 is YFSETQ. Written as DNA, the CDR3 is TGCGCCAGCAGCAGTCCGACTCTCCCCTCTGGAAACACCATATATTTT. Protein sequence: CASSSPTLPSGNTIYF.

The chain couples TRBV2 to TRBJ2-3; D gene uncertain. V gave up 2 bases and J gave up 5 bases, with 8 bases separating them. The CDR3 length is 13 residues. Germline V lookup: CDR1 SNHLY, CDR2 FYNNEI. Here the CDR3 reads CASSETRLDTQYF. The CDR3 DNA is TGTGCCAGCAGTGAAACCCGGTTAGATACGCAGTATTTT.

Concerning this clonotype: At one boundary the junction diverges from the germline segment, which might be a read error. The CDR3 here is CASSQNFLENEKLFF. The CDR3 DNA reads as TGCGCCAGCAGCCAAAACTTCCTGGAGAATGAAAAATTGTTTTTT. The rearrangement joins TRBV4-1 to TRBJ1-4, with D uncertain. CDR1 is MGHRA, CDR2 YSYEKL, per germline. CDR3 length equals 15 residues.

Ten or more counts support this clonotype. The chain uses TRBV6-1 and TRBJ2-1, with 7 bases aligning to TRBD2. Germline assignment: CDR1 MNHNS and CDR2 SASEGT. V lost 4 bases and J lost 0; bases outside the gene matches: 3. The CDR3 spans 15 residues. This chain's CDR3 is CASSALAVSYNEQFF. Here the CDR3 DNA reads TGTGCCAGCAGTGCTCTAGCGGTCTCCTACAATGAGCAGTTCTTC.

Concerning this clonotype itself: One end of the junction does not line up with germline, which may come from a read error. The chain is built from TRBV5-5 and TRBJ2-7; D is perhaps TRBD1 (6 bases). The CDR3 totals 15 residues. The germline V gene encodes CDR1 SGHKS and CDR2 YYEKEE (reference sequence). The CDR3 loop reads CASSLEGGRSLEQCF. The CDR3 nucleotides are TGTGCCAGCAGCTTGGAAGGGGGACGCTCTCTCGAGCAGTGCTTC.

The genes are TRBV20-1 and TRBJ2-7; D might be TRBD2 (6 bases). In germline, CDR1 is DFQATT, CDR2 SNEGSKA (reference sequence). The CDR3 is 16 residues long. The CDR3: CSASHPSSVKRGEQYF. Written as DNA, the CDR3 is TGCAGCGCTTCCCACCCGTCTAGCGTAAAGAGGGGCGAGCAGTACTTC.

The sample holds one count of this clonotype. Given the absence of the conserved phenylalanine or tryptophan at the CDR3 end, a read error is likely. CDR3 protein: CASNLIFVTYGYTS. For the CDR3, the DNA is TGTGCCAGCAACTTAATTTTTGTGACCTATGGCTACACCTCC. V usage is TRBV11-3 and J usage is TRBJ1-2; D remains ambiguous. This CDR3 is built from 14 residues. Germline CDR1 is SGHNT and CDR2 is YENEEA.

This clonotype was recorded only once. Since the CDR3 does not end with the conserved phenylalanine or tryptophan, this likely comes from a read error. The DNA is left out, because the CDR3 cannot be placed on it with certainty; the CDR3 is given as TCRdb lists it. The CDR3 spells CASSPTGHYGFTS. The V call is TRBV28, the J call TRBJ1-2; TRBD1 is the table's D call and was not checked against the DNA. Germline values: CDR1 MDHEN, CDR2 SYDVKM. With termini counted, the CDR3 has 13 amino acids.

Remarks on this clonotype: At one boundary the junction diverges from the germline segment, which might be a read error. This sequence joins TRBV29-1 and TRBJ1-1; no definite D call. This CDR3 is built from 12 residues. From germline, CDR1 is SQVTM and CDR2 ANQGSEA. The CDR3 here is CSSISLGTETFF. The CDR3 coding sequence is TGCAGCTCCATATCACTGGGTACTGAAACTTTCTTT.

This clonotype has a handful of counts. Mismatch with germline at one junction end may stem from a read error. This chain joins TRBV7-9 and TRBJ2-5; TRBD1 aligns across 8 bases. CDR3 length: 16 residues. Germline assignment: CDR1 SEHNR and CDR2 FQNEAQ (reference sequence). The CDR3 sequence is CASNLNLGQAQETQYF. CDR3 nucleotide sequence: TGTGCCAGCAACTTAAACCTGGGACAGGCCCAAGAGACCCAGTACTTC.

A remark on this clonotype: This may be a read error: a much more frequent sequence differs by one nucleotide. The rearrangement joins TRBV12-3 or TRBV12-4 to TRBJ1-2; TRBD1 matches at 10 bases. The CDR3 consists of 13 residues. CDR3 coding DNA: TGTGCCAGCAATGTCGACAGGGGGCCCGGCTACATCTTC. It yields the protein CASNVDRGPGYIF.

With regard to this clonotype: A much larger clone differs from this one at a single base, so this may be a read error. The chain carries TRBV5-4 and TRBJ2-3, with no clear D. This CDR3 has 14 residues. Germline lookup yields CDR1 SGHNT and CDR2 YYREEE (reference sequence). The DNA for the CDR3 is TGTGCCAGCGGCTTGGGCCTTCTAGGAGATACGCAGTATTTT. It is translated as CASGLGLLGDTQYF.

This clonotype turned up a few times. The J gene is TRBJ1-1, the V gene TRBV12-5; D not resolved. Germline CDR1 reads LGHNT; CDR2 reads FRNRAP. Trimming left V 2 bases short and J 11 bases short, with 24 bases between. The CDR3 spans 16 residues. CDR3 coding DNA: TGTGCTAGTGGTTTGTCTTTGGCTCGGACGGCGGATGAGGCTTTCTTT. This codes for CASGLSLARTADEAFF.

The CDR3 spells CSAEPGGQPQHF. CDR3 DNA: TGCAGTGCAGAGCCAGGGGGCCAGCCCCAGCATTTT. J is TRBJ1-5 and V is TRBV20-1; 8 bases align to TRBD1. This CDR3 has 12 amino acids. Germline CDR1 and CDR2: DFQATT and SNEGSKA (reference sequence). Germline trimming cut 6 bases from V and 7 bases from J; bases unmatched to any gene: 5.

This clonotype was picked up many times. The chain links TRBV5-4 to TRBJ2-7; no reliable D call. Trimming pared 2 bases from V and 2 bases from J, leaving 5 bases between. The length of the CDR3 is 12 residues. CDR1 SGHNT and CDR2 YYREEE come from the germline V gene (reference sequence). CDR3 loop: CASSLYPYEQYF. In DNA, the CDR3 is TGTGCCAGCAGCTTATATCCCTACGAGCAGTACTTC. Variable domain in full (rest from reference TRBV5-4 and TRBJ2-7): ETGVTQSPTHLIKTRGQQVTLRCSSQSGHNTVSWYQQALGQGPQFIFQYYREEENGRGNFPPRFSGLQFPNYSSELNVNALELDDSALYLCASSLYPYEQYFGPGTRLTVT.

About this clonotype itself: An end of the junction differs from the germline gene, which may be a read error. Written as DNA, the CDR3 is TGCAGTGCTAGAGCCCGGACAATCTACAATGAGGAGTTCTTC. Translated: CSARARTIYNEEFF. The chain has TRBV20-1 and TRBJ2-1, with a tentative D call TRBD1 (5 bases). The CDR3 has 14 amino acids. Germline V gene data show CDR1 as DFQATT and CDR2 as SNEGSKA (reference sequence).

A few counts support this clonotype. The rearrangement links TRBV7-8 to TRBJ2-2; D unresolved. CDR1 SGHVS and CDR2 FQNEAQ come from the germline V gene. V lost 6 bases and J 2 bases, leaving 13 bases between the germline ends. This CDR3 contains 15 residues. CDR3 residues: CASRRVAGNTGELFF. In DNA form, the CDR3 reads TGTGCCAGCAGGAGAGTAGCTGGCAACACCGGGGAGCTGTTTTTT.

Note on this clonotype: This may come from a read error, since a much larger clone is one base off. The chain couples TRBV6-1 to TRBJ2-7; TRBD2 is a possible D gene (5 bases). Germline CDR1 reads MNHNS; CDR2 reads SASEGT. Between the trimmed V and J ends, which lost 8 bases and 9 bases, there was a span of 20 bases. The CDR3 sequence is 13 residues long. The CDR3 DNA sequence: TGTGCCAGCGCCGGGAACGGAGTAAACGGGCAGTACTTC. Its translation is CASAGNGVNGQYF.

CDR3 nucleotide sequence: TGTGCCAGCAGTGACCCGGGACTAGCGGGAGGGGTGACAGATACGCAGTATTTT. It codes for CASSDPGLAGGVTDTQYF. V usage is TRBV6-1 and J usage is TRBJ2-3, with TRBD2 identical over 16 bases. The CDR3 runs 18 residues. CDR1 and CDR2 from the germline V gene are MNHNS and SASEGT. J gave up 3 bases and V 3 bases, and 6 bases lay outside the gene matches.

As regards this clonotype: A much larger clone lies a single base off, so this may be a read error. The gene calls are TRBV6-5 and TRBJ2-3; D is undetermined. Germline V gives CDR1 MNHEY, CDR2 SVGAGI. The CDR3 has 16 residues. Trimming shortened V by 2 bases and J by 2 bases, and 14 bases separated the two germline ends. CDR3 residues: CASSYRSCANTDTQYF. The CDR3 DNA sequence: TGTGCCAGCAGTTACCGCAGCTGTGCAAACACAGATACGCAGTATTTT.